Below, one T cell receptor beta chain is given with its context. The clone's antigen remains unknown. Nothing much larger sits one base from this clone, and base qualities are not available. The sample's time point label, in plain terms: peripheral blood 6 weeks after treatment start. A cohort of around 28 patients with locally advanced or metastatic urothelial carcinoma, treated at Memorial Sloan Kettering on a trial protocol, was included. Peripheral blood mononuclear cells were collected from each patient pretreatment and during treatment, giving between 1 and 8 total time points per patient. The Qiagen DNeasy Blood extraction kit was used to purify genomic DNA from total PBMCs and tumor samples. PBMCs were collected pretreatment and during treatment and were isolated and stored as previously described. The data derive from a study of PD-L1 blockade in urothelial cancer (TCRdb year 2017). About the full investigation: Therapy was started at some point between 2012 and 2014 for all patients, and atezolizumab 1,200 mg was administered intravenously every 3 weeks. About 90% of the roughly 29 patients were males with bladder-origin urothelial cancer, and about 65% of the 29 reported a prior smoking history. An ECOG performance status of 0 or 1 was recorded for the patients, and 0 to 3 prior chemotherapy regimens had been received by the patients. Blood samples were analyzed at two time points: 3 weeks after treatment start (second dose) and 6 weeks after treatment start. Blood samples gave median yields of 141,255 T cells and around 88,000 unique TCRs, along with a median clonality of around 0.075. The study, an exploratory multi-omic analysis, examined somatic, immune and clinical correlates of response to PD-L1 blockade with atezolizumab in urothelial cancer. TCR sequencing covered pretreatment tumor samples and matched, serially collected peripheral blood taken before and after atezolizumab treatment. Durable clinical benefit was defined as a progression-free survival longer than 6 months, and TCR features were additionally tested against progression-free survival and overall survival. In the same patients, pretreatment tumors underwent whole exome sequencing and RNA sequencing in addition to TCR sequencing. Fewer than ten patients reached durable clinical benefit, while 15 to 25 patients did not. Pretreatment blood TCR-seq was available for 27 to 30 patients, at least one posttreatment blood collection was obtained for around 24 patients, and tumor TCR-seq was available for around 24 patients.

The study at large found these results: Greater expansion of tumor-associated TCR clones in peripheral blood 3 weeks after the start of treatment was observed in patients with durable benefit (n of about 20, p = 0.022). Improved progression-free and overall survival was found to be associated with pretreatment peripheral blood TCR clonality below the median. Because of the small sample size (n ≈ 29) and the many exploratory analyses performed, the results are intended to be regarded as hypothesis-generating.

Measured from the cysteine to the phenylalanine, the CDR3 is 16 residues long. The kept DNA is CDR3 alone, 48 bases in frame from the first base. Trimming removed 1 base from V and 3 bases from J, leaving 15 bases between the germline ends. For CDR1 and CDR2, the germline V gene (reference sequence) lists LNHNV and YYDKDF. Synthetic TCR analog templates were spiked into each PCR so that absolute template abundance could be estimated from read counts. TCRbeta CDR3 regions were amplified from genomic DNA with bias-controlled V and J gene primers using the immunoSEQ assay. Sequencing of rearranged TCRbeta segments was done at approximately 20X coverage. In the authors' own workflow: Sequencing errors were corrected by clustering and CDR3s were annotated against IMGT to assign V, D and J genes. Out-of-frame and stop-codon sequences were excluded, and only productive TCRbeta rearrangements were used in downstream analyses. Clonality was computed as one minus Shannon entropy normalized by the log of the number of unique productive sequences. Fisher's exact test with Benjamini-Hochberg correction, at a threshold of adjusted p below 0.01, was used to find clones that differed between time points or between blood and tumor. This immuneACCESS table, as held by TCRdb, lists in-frame sequences with V and J called but not all clones. Of the missing ones, under half trace to an unresolved V gene in checked studies; the others have no known cause. V and J calls and clone size come straight from that table; D and trimming were deduced from the DNA. The sample has over 25,000 clones on record, around three quarters of them singletons. Around 3.4% of the sample belongs to the ten largest clones.

The source is a man aged 70 or older with urothelial cancer. The sequences come from PBMCs, collected around atezolizumab (anti-PD-L1) treatment. The sequence is built from TRBV15 and TRBJ1-2; too little of a D gene remains to name it. CDR3 loop: CATSRARPTIDYGYTF. The sequence in DNA is TGTGCCACCAGCAGAGCCCGACCGACTATCGACTATGGCTACACCTTC.